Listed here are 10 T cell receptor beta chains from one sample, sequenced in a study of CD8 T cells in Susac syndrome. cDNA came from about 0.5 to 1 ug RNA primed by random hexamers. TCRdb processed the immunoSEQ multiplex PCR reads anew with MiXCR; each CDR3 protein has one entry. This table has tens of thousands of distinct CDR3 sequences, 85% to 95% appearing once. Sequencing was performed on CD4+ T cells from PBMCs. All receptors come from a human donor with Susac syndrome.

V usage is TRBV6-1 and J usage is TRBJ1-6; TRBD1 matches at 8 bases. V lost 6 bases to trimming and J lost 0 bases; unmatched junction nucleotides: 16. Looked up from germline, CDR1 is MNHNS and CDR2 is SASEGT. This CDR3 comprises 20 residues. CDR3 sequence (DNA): TGTGCCAGCAGCCGCCGAACTACTACAGGGGGGAGCTCCTATAATTCACCCCTCCACTTT. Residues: CASSRRTTTGGSSYNSPLHF.

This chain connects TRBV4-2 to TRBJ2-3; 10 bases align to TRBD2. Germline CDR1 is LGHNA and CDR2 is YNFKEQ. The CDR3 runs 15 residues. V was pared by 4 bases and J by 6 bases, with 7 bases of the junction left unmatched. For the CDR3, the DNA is TGTGCCAGCAGCCCCGGCGGAGCGGGGGGGGATACGCAGTATTTT. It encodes CASSPGGAGGDTQYF.

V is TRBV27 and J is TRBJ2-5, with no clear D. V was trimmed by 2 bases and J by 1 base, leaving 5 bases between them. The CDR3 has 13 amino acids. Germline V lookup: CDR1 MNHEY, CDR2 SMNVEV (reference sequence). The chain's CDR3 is CASSLMGQETQYF. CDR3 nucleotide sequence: TGTGCCAGCAGTTTAATGGGCCAAGAGACCCAGTACTTC.

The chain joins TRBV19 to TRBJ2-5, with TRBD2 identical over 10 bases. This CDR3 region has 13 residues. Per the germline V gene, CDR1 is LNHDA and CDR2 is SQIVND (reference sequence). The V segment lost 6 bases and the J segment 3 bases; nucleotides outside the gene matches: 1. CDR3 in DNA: TGTGCCAGTAGAACTAGCGGGAAAGAGACCCAGTACTTC. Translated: CASRTSGKETQYF.

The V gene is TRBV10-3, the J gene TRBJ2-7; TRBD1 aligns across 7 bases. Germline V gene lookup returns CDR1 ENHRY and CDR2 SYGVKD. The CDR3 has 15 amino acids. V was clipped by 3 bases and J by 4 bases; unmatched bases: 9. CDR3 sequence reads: CAISDSGTEPYEQYF. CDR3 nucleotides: TGTGCCATCAGTGACTCCGGGACAGAACCATACGAGCAGTACTTC.

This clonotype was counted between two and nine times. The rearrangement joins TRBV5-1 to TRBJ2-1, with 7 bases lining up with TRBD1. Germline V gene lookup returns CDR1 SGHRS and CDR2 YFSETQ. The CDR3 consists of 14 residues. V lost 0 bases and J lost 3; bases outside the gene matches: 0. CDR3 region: CASSLGDSYNEQFF. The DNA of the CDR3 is TGCGCCAGCAGCTTGGGGGACAGCTACAATGAGCAGTTCTTC.

The CDR3 DNA follows: TGTGCCAGCAGCCAAGGTACAGGCATGACGGAGACCCAGTACTTC. It encodes CASSQGTGMTETQYF. The chain carries TRBV4-2 and TRBJ2-5; D may be TRBD1 (5 bases). CDR1 and CDR2 from the germline V gene are LGHNA and YNFKEQ. The V and J ends lost 1 base and 5 bases respectively, with 14 bases between them. The CDR3 sequence is 15 residues long.

The CDR3 loop reads CASSQSIVGNTGELFF. DNA for the CDR3: TGTGCCAGCAGCCAATCTATAGTGGGGAACACCGGGGAGCTGTTTTTT. The chain is built from TRBV3-1 and TRBJ2-2, with D hard to call. Per the germline V gene, CDR1 is LGHDT and CDR2 is YNNKEL (reference sequence). Trimming stripped 2 bases from V and 1 base from J, with 11 bases between. The CDR3 contains 16 residues.

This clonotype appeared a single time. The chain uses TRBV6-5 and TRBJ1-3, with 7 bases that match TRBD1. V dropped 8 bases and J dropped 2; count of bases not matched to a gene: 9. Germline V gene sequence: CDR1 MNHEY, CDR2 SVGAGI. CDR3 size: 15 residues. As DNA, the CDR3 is TGTGCCAGCTCCCGCGACAGGGCTGCTGGAAACACCATATATTTT. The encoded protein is CASSRDRAAGNTIYF.

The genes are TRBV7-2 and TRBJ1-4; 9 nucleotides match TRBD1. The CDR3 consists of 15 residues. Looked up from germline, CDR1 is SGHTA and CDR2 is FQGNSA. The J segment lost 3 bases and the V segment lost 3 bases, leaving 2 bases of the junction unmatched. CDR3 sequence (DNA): TGTGCCAGCAGCTTTGGGACAGGGCCTAATGAAAAACTGTTTTTT. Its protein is CASSFGTGPNEKLFF.